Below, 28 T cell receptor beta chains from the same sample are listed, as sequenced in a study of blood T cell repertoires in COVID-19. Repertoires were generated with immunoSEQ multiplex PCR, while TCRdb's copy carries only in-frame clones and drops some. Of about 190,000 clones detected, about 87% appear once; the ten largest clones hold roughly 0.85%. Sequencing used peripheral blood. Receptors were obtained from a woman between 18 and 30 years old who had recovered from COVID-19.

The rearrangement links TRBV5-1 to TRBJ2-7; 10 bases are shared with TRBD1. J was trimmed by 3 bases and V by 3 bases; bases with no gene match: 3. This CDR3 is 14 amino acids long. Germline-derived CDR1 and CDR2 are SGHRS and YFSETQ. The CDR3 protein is CASSSGQGGYEQYF. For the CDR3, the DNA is TGCGCCAGCAGCTCTGGACAGGGGGGCTACGAGCAGTACTTC.

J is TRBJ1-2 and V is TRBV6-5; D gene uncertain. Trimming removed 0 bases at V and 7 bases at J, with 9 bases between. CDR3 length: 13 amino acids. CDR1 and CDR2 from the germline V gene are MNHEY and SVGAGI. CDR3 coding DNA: TGTGCCAGCAGTTACTCTGACGAGCGTGGCTACACCTTC. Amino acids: CASSYSDERGYTF.

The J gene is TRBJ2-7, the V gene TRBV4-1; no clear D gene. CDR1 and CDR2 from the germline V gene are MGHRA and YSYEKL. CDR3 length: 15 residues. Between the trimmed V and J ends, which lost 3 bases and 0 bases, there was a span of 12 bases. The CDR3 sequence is CASSQAYSGSYEQYV. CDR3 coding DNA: TGCGCCAGCAGCCAGGCATATTCGGGCTCCTACGAGCAGTACGTC.

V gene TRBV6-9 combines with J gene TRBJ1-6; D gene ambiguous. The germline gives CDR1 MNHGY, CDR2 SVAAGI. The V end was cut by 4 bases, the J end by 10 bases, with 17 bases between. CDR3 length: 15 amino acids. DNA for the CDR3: TGTGCCAGCAGTTTCGGAAACGAACGGCGGTCACCCCTCCACTTT. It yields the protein CASSFGNERRSPLHF.

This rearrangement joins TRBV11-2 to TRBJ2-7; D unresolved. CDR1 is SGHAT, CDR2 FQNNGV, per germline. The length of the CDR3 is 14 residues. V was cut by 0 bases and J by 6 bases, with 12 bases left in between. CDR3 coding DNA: TGTGCCAGCAGCTTAGATCTATCCGCCCGCGAGCAGTACGTC. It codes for CASSLDLSAREQYV.

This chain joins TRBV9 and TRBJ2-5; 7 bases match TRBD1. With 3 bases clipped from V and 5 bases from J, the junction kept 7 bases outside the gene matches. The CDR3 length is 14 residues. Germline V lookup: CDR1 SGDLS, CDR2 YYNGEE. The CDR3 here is CASSGGTVRETQYF. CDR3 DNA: TGTGCCAGCAGCGGGGGGACAGTCCGGGAGACCCAGTACTTC.

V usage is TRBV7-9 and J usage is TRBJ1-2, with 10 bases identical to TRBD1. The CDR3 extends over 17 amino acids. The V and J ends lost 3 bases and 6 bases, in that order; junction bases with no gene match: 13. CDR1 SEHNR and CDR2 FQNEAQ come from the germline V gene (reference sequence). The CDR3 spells CASSFHLTGGERDGYTF. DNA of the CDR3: TGTGCCAGCAGCTTCCACCTGACAGGGGGCGAACGGGATGGCTACACCTTC.

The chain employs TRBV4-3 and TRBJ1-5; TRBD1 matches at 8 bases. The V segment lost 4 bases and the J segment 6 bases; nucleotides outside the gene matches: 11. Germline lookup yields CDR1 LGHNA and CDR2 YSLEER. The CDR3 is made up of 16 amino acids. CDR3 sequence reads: CASSRNSGTGGQPQHF. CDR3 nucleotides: TGCGCCAGCAGCCGAAATTCCGGGACAGGCGGTCAGCCCCAGCATTTT.

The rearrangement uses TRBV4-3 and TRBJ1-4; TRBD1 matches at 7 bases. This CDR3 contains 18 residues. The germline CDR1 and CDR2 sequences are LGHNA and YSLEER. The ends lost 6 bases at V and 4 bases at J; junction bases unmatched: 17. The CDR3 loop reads CASSTKGASSRGNEKLFF. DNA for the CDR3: TGCGCCAGCAGTACGAAGGGGGCGAGCTCGCGGGGTAATGAAAAACTGTTTTTT.

CDR3 nucleotide sequence: TGCGCCAGCAGCCGGTCGGACCAAGAGACCCAGTACTTC. It translates to CASSRSDQETQYF. This chain uses TRBV4-3 with TRBJ2-5; D gene uncertain. The CDR3 is made up of 13 amino acids. The V and J ends lost 4 bases and 0 bases respectively, with 6 bases between them. The germline CDR1 and CDR2 sequences are LGHNA and YSLEER.

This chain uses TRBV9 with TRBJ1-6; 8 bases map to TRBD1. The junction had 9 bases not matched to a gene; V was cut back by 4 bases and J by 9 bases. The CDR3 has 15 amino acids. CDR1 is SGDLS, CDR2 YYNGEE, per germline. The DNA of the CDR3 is TGTGCCAGCAGCCCTGGAGACAGGGGACGTTCACCCCTCCACTTT. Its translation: CASSPGDRGRSPLHF.

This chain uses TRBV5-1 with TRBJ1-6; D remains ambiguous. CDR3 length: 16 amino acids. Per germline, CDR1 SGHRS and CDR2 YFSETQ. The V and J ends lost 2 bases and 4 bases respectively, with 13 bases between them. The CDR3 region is CASSFSGIGYNSPLHF. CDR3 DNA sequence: TGCGCCAGCAGCTTTTCGGGGATAGGGTATAATTCACCCCTCCACTTT.

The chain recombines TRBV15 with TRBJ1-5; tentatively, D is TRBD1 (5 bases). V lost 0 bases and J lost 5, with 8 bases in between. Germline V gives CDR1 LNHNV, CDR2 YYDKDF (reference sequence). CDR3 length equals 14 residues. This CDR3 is CATSRDQGDQPQHF. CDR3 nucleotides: TGTGCCACCAGCAGAGATCAAGGGGATCAGCCCCAGCATTTT. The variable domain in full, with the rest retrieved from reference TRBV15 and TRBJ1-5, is DAMVIQNPRYQVTQFGKPVTLSCSQTLNHNVMYWYQQKSSQAPKLLFHYYDKDFNNEADTPDNFQSRRPNTSFCFLDIRSPGLGDTAMYLCATSRDQGDQPQHFGDGTRLSIL.

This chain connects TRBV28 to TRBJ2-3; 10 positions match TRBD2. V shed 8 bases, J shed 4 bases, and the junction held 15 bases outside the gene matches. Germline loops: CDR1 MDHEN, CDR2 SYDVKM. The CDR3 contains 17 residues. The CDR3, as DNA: TGTGCCAGCCCCCCTCCGCGGCTAGCGGGGGTCTCAGATACGCAGTATTTT. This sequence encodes CASPPPRLAGVSDTQYF.

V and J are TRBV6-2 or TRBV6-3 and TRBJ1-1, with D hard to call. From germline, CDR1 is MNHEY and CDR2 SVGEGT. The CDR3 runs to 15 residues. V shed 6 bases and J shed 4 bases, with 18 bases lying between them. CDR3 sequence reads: CASSPYRGSTTEAFF. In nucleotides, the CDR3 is TGTGCCAGCAGCCCTTATCGAGGGAGTACCACTGAAGCTTTCTTT.

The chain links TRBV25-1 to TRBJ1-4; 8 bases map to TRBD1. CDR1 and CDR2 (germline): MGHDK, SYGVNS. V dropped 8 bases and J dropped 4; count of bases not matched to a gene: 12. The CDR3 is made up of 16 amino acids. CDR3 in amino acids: CASSDRGVLLNEKLFF. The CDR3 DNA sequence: TGTGCCAGCTCCGACAGGGGCGTCCTCCTTAATGAAAAACTGTTTTTT. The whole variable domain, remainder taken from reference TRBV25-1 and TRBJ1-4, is EADIYQTPRYLVIGTGKKITLECSQTMGHDKMYWYQQDPGMELHLIHYSYGVNSTEKGDLSSESTVSRIRTEHFPLTLESARPSHTSQYLCASSDRGVLLNEKLFFGSGTQLSVL.

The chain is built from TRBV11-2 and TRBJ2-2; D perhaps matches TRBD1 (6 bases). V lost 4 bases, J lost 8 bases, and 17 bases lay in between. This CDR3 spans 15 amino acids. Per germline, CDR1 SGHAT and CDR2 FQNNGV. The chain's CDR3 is CASSSLTGMAGELFF. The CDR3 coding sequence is TGTGCCAGCAGCTCATTAACAGGGATGGCGGGGGAGCTGTTTTTT.

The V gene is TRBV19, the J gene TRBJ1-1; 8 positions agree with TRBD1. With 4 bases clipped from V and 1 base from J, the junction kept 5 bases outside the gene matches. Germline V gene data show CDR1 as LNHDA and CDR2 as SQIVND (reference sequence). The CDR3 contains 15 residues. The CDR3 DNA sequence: TGTGCCAGTAGTAGACAGGGGATAGCGAACACTGAAGCTTTCTTT. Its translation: CASSRQGIANTEAFF. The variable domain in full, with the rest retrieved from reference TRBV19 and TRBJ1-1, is DGGITQSPKYLFRKEGQNVTLSCEQNLNHDAMYWYRQDPGQGLRLIYYSQIVNDFQKGDIAEGYSVSREKKESFPLTVTSAQKNPTAFYLCASSRQGIANTEAFFGQGTRLTVV.

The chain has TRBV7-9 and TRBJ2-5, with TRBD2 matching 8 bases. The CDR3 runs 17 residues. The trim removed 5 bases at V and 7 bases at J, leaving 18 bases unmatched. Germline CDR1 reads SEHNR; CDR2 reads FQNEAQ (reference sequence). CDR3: CASSAPGSGRGGGTQYF. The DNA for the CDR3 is TGTGCCAGCAGCGCGCCGGGGAGCGGGAGAGGAGGGGGGACCCAGTACTTC. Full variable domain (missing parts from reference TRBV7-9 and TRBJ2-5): DTGVSQNPRHKITKRGQNVTFRCDPISEHNRLYWYRQTLGQGPEFLTYFQNEAQLEKSRLLSDRFSAERPKGSFSTLEIQRTEQGDSAMYLCASSAPGSGRGGGTQYFGPGTRLLVL.

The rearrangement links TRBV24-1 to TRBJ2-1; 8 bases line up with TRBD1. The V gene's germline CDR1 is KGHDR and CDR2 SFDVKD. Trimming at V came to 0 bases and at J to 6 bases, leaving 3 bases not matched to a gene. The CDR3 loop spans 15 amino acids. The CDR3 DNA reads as TGTGCCACCAGTGATTTGCAGGGGGCGAGCAATGAGCAGTTCTTC. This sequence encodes CATSDLQGASNEQFF.

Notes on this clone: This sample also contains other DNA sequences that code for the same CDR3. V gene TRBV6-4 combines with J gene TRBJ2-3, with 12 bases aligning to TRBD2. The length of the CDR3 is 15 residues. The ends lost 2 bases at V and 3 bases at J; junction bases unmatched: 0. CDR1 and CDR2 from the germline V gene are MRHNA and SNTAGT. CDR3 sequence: CASSDGTSGTDTQYF. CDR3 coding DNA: TGTGCCAGCAGTGACGGGACTAGCGGGACAGATACGCAGTATTTT.

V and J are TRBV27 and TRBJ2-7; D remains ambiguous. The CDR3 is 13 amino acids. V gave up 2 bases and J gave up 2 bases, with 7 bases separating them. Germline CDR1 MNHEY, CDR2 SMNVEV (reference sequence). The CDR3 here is CASSLGTAYEQYF. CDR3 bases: TGTGCCAGCAGTTTAGGAACAGCCTACGAGCAGTACTTC.

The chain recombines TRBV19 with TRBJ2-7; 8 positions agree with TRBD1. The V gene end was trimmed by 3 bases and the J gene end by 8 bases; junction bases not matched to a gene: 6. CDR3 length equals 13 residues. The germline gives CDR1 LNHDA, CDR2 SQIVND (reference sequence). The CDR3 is CASSISGQGKQYV. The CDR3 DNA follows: TGTGCCAGTAGTATCTCAGGACAGGGTAAGCAGTACGTC.

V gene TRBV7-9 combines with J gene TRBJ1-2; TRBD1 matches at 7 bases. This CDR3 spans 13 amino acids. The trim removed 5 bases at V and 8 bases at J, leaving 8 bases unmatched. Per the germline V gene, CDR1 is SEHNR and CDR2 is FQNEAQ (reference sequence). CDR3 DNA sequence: TGTGCCAGCAGCCCGACAGGGAGTAACGGCTACACCTTC. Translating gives CASSPTGSNGYTF.

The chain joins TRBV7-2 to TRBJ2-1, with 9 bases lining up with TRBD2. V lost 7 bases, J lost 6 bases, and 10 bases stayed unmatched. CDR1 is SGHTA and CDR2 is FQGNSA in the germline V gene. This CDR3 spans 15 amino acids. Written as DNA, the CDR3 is TGTGCCAGCATCCTGCTCGCGGGAGGGAGCAATGAGCAGTTCTTC. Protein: CASILLAGGSNEQFF.

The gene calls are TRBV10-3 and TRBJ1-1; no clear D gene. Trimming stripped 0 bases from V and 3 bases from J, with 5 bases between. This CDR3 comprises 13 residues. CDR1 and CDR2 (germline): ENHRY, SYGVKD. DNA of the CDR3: TGTGCCATCAGTGAGTCTCAGGACACTGAAGCTTTCTTT. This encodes CAISESQDTEAFF.

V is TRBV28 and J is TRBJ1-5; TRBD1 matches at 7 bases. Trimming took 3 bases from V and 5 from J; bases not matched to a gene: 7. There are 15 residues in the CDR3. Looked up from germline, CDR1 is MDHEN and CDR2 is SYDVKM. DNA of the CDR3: TGTGCCAGCAGTTTGTTAACAGGGGTCGATCAGCCCCAGCATTTT. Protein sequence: CASSLLTGVDQPQHF.

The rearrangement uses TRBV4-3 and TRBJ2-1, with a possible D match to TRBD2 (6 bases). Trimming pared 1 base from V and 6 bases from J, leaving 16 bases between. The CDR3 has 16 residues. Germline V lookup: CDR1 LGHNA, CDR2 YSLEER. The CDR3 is CASSQGERVLSNEQFF. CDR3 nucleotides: TGCGCCAGCAGCCAAGGGGAGCGGGTACTGAGCAATGAGCAGTTCTTC.